This T cell receptor (beta chain) was identified in a study of Graves' ophthalmopathy and Graves' hyperthyroidism (dated by TCRdb to 2017 to 2018). Study-wide context: Peripheral blood was collected at initial diagnosis, prior to any treatment. TCR beta repertoire signatures were used to distinguish Graves' ophthalmopathy from Graves' hyperthyroidism and to predict progression to ophthalmopathy. In total, 135 blood samples were TCR-sequenced: approximately 42 ophthalmopathy, roughly 80 hyperthyroidism and some 17 hyperthyroidism-to-ophthalmopathy patients. To explore V-J signatures distinguishing ophthalmopathy from hyperthyroidism, a discovery set of some 100 patients (roughly 45 ophthalmopathy, roughly 55 stable hyperthyroidism) was enrolled. An independent validation cohort comprised some 18 hyperthyroidism patients and over 15 patients who later progressed from hyperthyroidism to ophthalmopathy. T-cell repertoires of thyroid tissue and blood were compared in several hyperthyroidism patients. Following sample collection, hyperthyroidism patients were given methimazole at a starting dose of 30 mg daily, and ophthalmopathy patients were given high-dose intravenous methylprednisolone. Paper-wide results and their limitations: In validation, the model predicted ophthalmopathy progression with 70.59% sensitivity and 72.22% specificity; eleven to twelve predicted patients were CT-confirmed with GO in a median of roughly 6.8 months. No statistical method was used to predetermine the sample size, and group allocation was not hidden from the investigators. Ophthalmopathy was separated from stable hyperthyroidism by the 13-signature model with roughly 90% sensitivity and 81% to 84% specificity in cross-validation and with 80%/75% in the test set. Most expanded thyroid clonotypes with a frequency above 0.001 also appeared in blood, which suggests that blood repertoires may reflect the immune response in the thyroid.

Patients with ophthalmopathy had moderately to severely active disease, with a Clinical Activity Score of 3 or more, a NOSPECS grade of 4 or more, and a disease duration of less than 3 months. Patients were excluded if they had other autoimmune diseases, uncontrolled infections, pregnancy or lactation. Clinical symptoms, serum thyroxine, TRAb, thyroid ultrasound and orbital computed tomography formed the basis of the diagnosis. Ficoll-Paque density gradient centrifugation was used to isolate PBMCs from around 10 ml of fresh peripheral blood. Trizol reagent was used to extract the total RNA, and its quality was then checked on an Agilent 2100 Bioanalyzer. Germline trimming amounts to 6 bases on V and 4 bases on J, with 10 as the count of junction bases outside the gene matches. The CDR3 contains 15 residues, cysteine and phenylalanine counted. The retained sequence is limited to the CDR3, 45 bases, with the frame set at the first base. Taken from the germline V gene, the CDR1 and CDR2 loops are SNHLY and FYNNEI.

About this clonotype itself: Its antigen specificity is not known. Base qualities are not recorded, but no much larger clone differs from it by a single base.

For repertoire sequencing, the TCR beta CDR3 regions were amplified from RNA transcripts. The first round of RT-PCR was done with HTBI primers and the Qiagen OneStep RT-PCR kit, and was followed by a second round of multiplex PCR, then size selection and purification. Libraries were sequenced on an Illumina HiSeq2000 using paired-end 100 bp reads. Under the source paper's analysis protocol: SOAPnuke was used for read processing, and reads with adapters, uncalled bases, a mean Phred below 15, or no exact constant-primer or identifier match were discarded. High-quality paired reads were merged with COPE v1.2.5. Each unique nucleotide sequence was defined as a clonotype, and clonotypes were aligned to IMGT TRB V, D and J references with MiTCR v1.1. The analysis was limited to V-J combinations with a frequency above 0.0001, which together covered roughly 99% of the repertoires. For each V-J combination, a TCR clonal expansion and chaos score was defined as the ratio of F50 clonal expansion to chaos observed in the TCRdist matrix. Features were reduced by Welch's t-statistics and random forest to approximately 13 V-J combinations, which fed a naive Bayes classifier. The similarity between thyroid and blood repertoires was quantified using the Morisita-Horn index. The public sequencing data were trimmed at Q25 with fastp and processed into clonotypes with MiXCR by TCRdb, which kept only in-frame beta chains. Here each entry gathers all rows of one CDR3 protein and keeps the most common genes and DNA. The V and J calls reflect TCRdb's pipeline rather than the authors' work. The sample contains hundreds of thousands of distinct CDR3 sequences, roughly 41% of them found a single time. The top ten hold about 3.3% of the sample.

The chain links TRBV2 with TRBJ1-2, with 8 junctional bases fitting TRBD1. The sequencing sample was made of peripheral blood. The sequence was collected from an adult man with Graves' ophthalmopathy. CDR3 loop: CASSQNWGTGYGYTF. The DNA sequence reads TGTGCCAGCAGCCAAAATTGGGGGACAGGCTATGGCTACACCTTC.